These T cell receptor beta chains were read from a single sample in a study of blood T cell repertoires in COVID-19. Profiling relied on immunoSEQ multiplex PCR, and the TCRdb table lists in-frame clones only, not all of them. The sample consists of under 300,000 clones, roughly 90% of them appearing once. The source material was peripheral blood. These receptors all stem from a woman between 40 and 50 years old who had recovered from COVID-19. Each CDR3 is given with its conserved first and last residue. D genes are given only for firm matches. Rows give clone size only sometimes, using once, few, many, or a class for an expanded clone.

CDR3nt: TGTGCCAGCAGCCAAGTTGAGGCCAGAGACCGGACCCAGTACTTC; CDR3aa: CASSQVEARDRTQYF; j_gene: TRBJ2-5; abundance: few; d_gene: -; v_gene: TRBV4-2
CDR3nt: TGCGCCAGCAGCCAAGGGACTAGCGGGGGGGGTCAAGAGACCCAGTACTTC; CDR3aa: CASSQGTSGGGQETQYF; j_gene: TRBJ2-5; abundance: -; d_gene: TRBD2; v_gene: TRBV4-3
CDR3nt: TGCAGCGTCCGCCTCGGGACAACGTACAACTATGGCTACACCTTC; CDR3aa: CSVRLGTTYNYGYTF; j_gene: TRBJ1-2; abundance: -; d_gene: -; v_gene: TRBV29-1
CDR3nt: TGTGCCAGCAGTTACGACAGACAGGGGGCAGGTGGCTACACCTTC; CDR3aa: CASSYDRQGAGGYTF; j_gene: TRBJ1-2; abundance: -; d_gene: TRBD1; v_gene: TRBV6-6
CDR3nt: TGTGCCGCGTGGGGGCAGGGCCTTTACGAGCAGTACTTC; CDR3aa: CAAWGQGLYEQYF; j_gene: TRBJ2-7; abundance: -; d_gene: -; v_gene: TRBV28
CDR3nt: TGTGCCAGCACACCCGAGGGACTAGGCTCCTACGAGCAGTACTTC; CDR3aa: CASTPEGLGSYEQYF; j_gene: TRBJ2-7; abundance: -; d_gene: TRBD2; v_gene: TRBV6-5
CDR3nt: TGTGCCATTCGCCCGGGCGGGATCCTAGATACGCAGTATTTT; CDR3aa: CAIRPGGILDTQYF; j_gene: TRBJ2-3; abundance: -; d_gene: -; v_gene: TRBV10-3
CDR3nt: TGTGCCAGCAGGCAGGACAGGTCTTCTGGAAACACCATATATTTT; CDR3aa: CASRQDRSSGNTIYF; j_gene: TRBJ1-3; abundance: -; d_gene: TRBD1; v_gene: TRBV11-2
CDR3nt: TGTGCCAGTAGTACAGGACTTGGCTATGAGCAGTTCTTC; CDR3aa: CASSTGLGYEQFF; j_gene: TRBJ2-1; abundance: medium-sized; d_gene: -; v_gene: TRBV19
CDR3nt: TGTGCCAGCAGTTCTACAGGGGTTAACACCTTC; CDR3aa: CASSSTGVNTF; j_gene: TRBJ1-2; abundance: -; d_gene: TRBD1; v_gene: TRBV28
CDR3nt: TGTGCCAGCCGTCGCGGGGAAGGGAGGTCCTACGAGCAGTACTTC; CDR3aa: CASRRGEGRSYEQYF; j_gene: TRBJ2-7; abundance: -; d_gene: -; v_gene: TRBV2
CDR3nt: TGTGCCAGCAGTACAGGGGCCGGGACTGAAGCTTTCTTT; CDR3aa: CASSTGAGTEAFF; j_gene: TRBJ1-1; abundance: -; d_gene: TRBD1; v_gene: TRBV7-2
CDR3nt: TGTGCCAGCAGTTTATCTTCTAGCGGTGGAGATACGCAGTATTTT; CDR3aa: CASSLSSSGGDTQYF; j_gene: TRBJ2-3; abundance: -; d_gene: TRBD2; v_gene: TRBV28
CDR3nt: TGTGCCAGTAGCCCCCGGGACAGGGTTGAAAAACTGTTTTTT; CDR3aa: CASSPRDRVEKLFF; j_gene: TRBJ1-4; abundance: -; d_gene: TRBD1; v_gene: TRBV19
CDR3nt: TGCGCCAGCAGCCCCGCGACTCCTTACGAGCAGTACTTC; CDR3aa: CASSPATPYEQYF; j_gene: TRBJ2-7; abundance: -; d_gene: -; v_gene: TRBV5-1
CDR3nt: TGTGCCACCAGTGATGGCCGGGACAGGGTAAACTACGAGCAGTACTTC; CDR3aa: CATSDGRDRVNYEQYF; j_gene: TRBJ2-7; abundance: -; d_gene: TRBD1; v_gene: TRBV24-1
CDR3nt: TGTGCCAGCAGGAAAGGGAGCTCCTATAATTCACCCCTCCACTTT; CDR3aa: CASRKGSSYNSPLHF; j_gene: TRBJ1-6; abundance: -; d_gene: -; v_gene: TRBV28
CDR3nt: TGCGCCAGCAGCCAAGGGGTTCGGGGAGATGGCTACACCTTC; CDR3aa: CASSQGVRGDGYTF; j_gene: TRBJ1-2; abundance: few; d_gene: -; v_gene: TRBV4-1
CDR3nt: TGCGCCAGCAGCTTGGTTAGCGGGAGAGAGACCCGACGTACCTACGAGCAGTACTTC; CDR3aa: CASSLVSGRETRRTYEQYF; j_gene: TRBJ2-7; abundance: -; d_gene: TRBD2; v_gene: TRBV5-1
CDR3nt: TGTGCCAGCAGCCAACCGACAGGGGGCCGTGACGAGCAGTACTTC; CDR3aa: CASSQPTGGRDEQYF; j_gene: TRBJ2-7; abundance: -; d_gene: TRBD1; v_gene: TRBV3-1/TRBV3-2
CDR3nt: TGTGCCAGCACCTCAGGGGGGCTAGCGGGAGTCCGGCAGTTCTTC; CDR3aa: CASTSGGLAGVRQFF; j_gene: TRBJ2-1; abundance: -; d_gene: TRBD2; v_gene: TRBV5-4
CDR3nt: TGCAGCGTTGGGCAGGGGGGTGTCAATGAGCAGTTCTTC; CDR3aa: CSVGQGGVNEQFF; j_gene: TRBJ2-1; abundance: -; d_gene: -; v_gene: TRBV29-1
CDR3nt: TGCGCCAGCAGCTCCGGGGGGAAGTTGACCGGGGAGCTGTTTTTT; CDR3aa: CASSSGGKLTGELFF; j_gene: TRBJ2-2; abundance: -; d_gene: TRBD2; v_gene: TRBV5-1
CDR3nt: TGTGCCAGCAGCCCGTTCGGGGGATGGGATTTCGAGCAGTACTTC; CDR3aa: CASSPFGGWDFEQYF; j_gene: TRBJ2-7; abundance: -; d_gene: -; v_gene: TRBV4-2
CDR3nt: TGTGCCAGCAGCCAAGCGGCTAGCGGGAGGGCCTCAGATACGCAGTATTTT; CDR3aa: CASSQAASGRASDTQYF; j_gene: TRBJ2-3; abundance: -; d_gene: TRBD2; v_gene: TRBV14
CDR3nt: TGTGCCAGCAGTACCGGGACAGGGGGCGGGTACGAGCAGTACTTC; CDR3aa: CASSTGTGGGYEQYF; j_gene: TRBJ2-7; abundance: -; d_gene: TRBD1; v_gene: TRBV6-2/TRBV6-3
CDR3nt: TGTGCCAGCAGCTACGGACAACAACCAACTAATGAAAAACTGTTTTTT; CDR3aa: CASSYGQQPTNEKLFF; j_gene: TRBJ1-4; abundance: -; d_gene: -; v_gene: TRBV5-8
CDR3nt: TGTGCCAGCAGTCGGACAGGGGGTTTCGATGAGCAGTTCTTC; CDR3aa: CASSRTGGFDEQFF; j_gene: TRBJ2-1; abundance: -; d_gene: TRBD1; v_gene: TRBV2
CDR3nt: TGTGCCAGCAGCTCCCACGGTGAACGGGGGTCGGAGACCCAGTACTTC; CDR3aa: CASSSHGERGSETQYF; j_gene: TRBJ2-5; abundance: -; d_gene: -; v_gene: TRBV7-2
CDR3nt: TGTGCCACCAGTGACCCAGGGAGGGGAGGCTATGGCTACACCTTC; CDR3aa: CATSDPGRGGYGYTF; j_gene: TRBJ1-2; abundance: -; d_gene: -; v_gene: TRBV24-1
CDR3nt: TGTGCCAGCTTACCACAGCCCACCGGGGAGCTGTTTTTT; CDR3aa: CASLPQPTGELFF; j_gene: TRBJ2-2; abundance: few; d_gene: -; v_gene: TRBV6-6
CDR3nt: TGTGCCAGCACCCGCACAACGGGAGGGCCTAACGGGGAGCTGTTTTTT; CDR3aa: CASTRTTGGPNGELFF; j_gene: TRBJ2-2; abundance: -; d_gene: TRBD2; v_gene: TRBV5-5
CDR3nt: TGCGCCAGCAGTGATCGTTGCCCGGGACTAGCGGGGCCTCAACCTTACGAGCAGTACTTC; CDR3aa: CASSDRCPGLAGPQPYEQYF; j_gene: TRBJ2-7; abundance: -; d_gene: TRBD2; v_gene: TRBV10-1
CDR3nt: TGTGCCACCAGTGATTCTGGCCTTAACAATGAGCAGTTCTTC; CDR3aa: CATSDSGLNNEQFF; j_gene: TRBJ2-1; abundance: -; d_gene: -; v_gene: TRBV24-1
CDR3nt: TGTGCCAGCAGCGGCGGGGTAATTTTTAATTCACCCCTCCACTTT; CDR3aa: CASSGGVIFNSPLHF; j_gene: TRBJ1-6; abundance: -; d_gene: -; v_gene: TRBV9
CDR3nt: TGTGCCAGCAGGGAGGGGGCAGGGGGCAAGACTGAAGCTTTCTTT; CDR3aa: CASREGAGGKTEAFF; j_gene: TRBJ1-1; abundance: -; d_gene: TRBD1; v_gene: TRBV6-5
CDR3nt: TGTGCCAGCAGCTCGTCAGAGACCCAGTACTTC; CDR3aa: CASSSSETQYF; j_gene: TRBJ2-5; abundance: -; d_gene: -; v_gene: TRBV11-2
CDR3nt: TGTGCCGGCGGGCAGGCGAACACCGGGGAGCTGTTTTTT; CDR3aa: CAGGQANTGELFF; j_gene: TRBJ2-2; abundance: -; d_gene: -; v_gene: TRBV18
CDR3nt: TGTGCCAGCAGTTACTCGGCCGGGAAGCGGGGCACCTCCACAGATACGCAGTATTTT; CDR3aa: CASSYSAGKRGTSTDTQYF; j_gene: TRBJ2-3; abundance: -; d_gene: TRBD2; v_gene: TRBV6-2/TRBV6-3
CDR3nt: TGTGCCAGCAGCCAAGAACCTCGGACTAGCGGCCGCACCTCCTACGAGCAGTACTTC; CDR3aa: CASSQEPRTSGRTSYEQYF; j_gene: TRBJ2-7; abundance: -; d_gene: TRBD2; v_gene: TRBV14
CDR3nt: TGTGCCAGCAGCCATCGGCGGGAAACCTACGAGCAGTACTTC; CDR3aa: CASSHRRETYEQYF; j_gene: TRBJ2-7; abundance: -; d_gene: -; v_gene: TRBV3-1/TRBV3-2
CDR3nt: TGTGCCAGCAGTAATACCGGGACAGGGCTCACTGAAGCTTTCTTT; CDR3aa: CASSNTGTGLTEAFF; j_gene: TRBJ1-1; abundance: -; d_gene: TRBD1; v_gene: TRBV6-5
CDR3nt: TGCGCCAGCAGCTTGGTATGGGGAGAAGCCGGGGAGCTGTTTTTT; CDR3aa: CASSLVWGEAGELFF; j_gene: TRBJ2-2; abundance: -; d_gene: -; v_gene: TRBV5-1
CDR3nt: TGTGCCAGCAGCCCAAGTGTAGACAGAACAGGAAACACCATATATTTT; CDR3aa: CASSPSVDRTGNTIYF; j_gene: TRBJ1-3; abundance: -; d_gene: -; v_gene: TRBV7-2
CDR3nt: TGCGCCAGCAGCCAAGAGGGGACAGTGAGGACTGGGGCCAACGTCCTGACTTTC; CDR3aa: CASSQEGTVRTGANVLTF; j_gene: TRBJ2-6; abundance: -; d_gene: TRBD1; v_gene: TRBV4-1
CDR3nt: TGTGCCAGCAGCTTAGTCGGGACAGGGGAGCGAGGCTACACCTTC; CDR3aa: CASSLVGTGERGYTF; j_gene: TRBJ1-2; abundance: -; d_gene: TRBD1; v_gene: TRBV7-9
CDR3nt: TGTGCCAGCAGTGGTACCTCGGTAGCCAAAAACATTCAGTACTTC; CDR3aa: CASSGTSVAKNIQYF; j_gene: TRBJ2-4; abundance: -; d_gene: -; v_gene: TRBV28
CDR3nt: TGTGCCAGCAGCGTAGGCACAGGGAATTCACCCCTCCACTTT; CDR3aa: CASSVGTGNSPLHF; j_gene: TRBJ1-6; abundance: -; d_gene: -; v_gene: TRBV9
CDR3nt: TGTGCCAGCAACGGGGGGGAGACCCAGTACTTC; CDR3aa: CASNGGETQYF; j_gene: TRBJ2-5; abundance: -; d_gene: TRBD2; v_gene: TRBV19
CDR3nt: TGTGCCAGCAGCTTAGTTGGGGGGAGGTGGACAGATACGCAGTATTTT; CDR3aa: CASSLVGGRWTDTQYF; j_gene: TRBJ2-3; abundance: -; d_gene: -; v_gene: TRBV5-4